Presented here are 32 T cell receptor beta chains from one specimen sequenced in a study of T-cell reconstitution after alpha-beta-depleted transplantation in children. Preparation of the TCRbeta library was carried out with unique molecular identifiers. TCRdb reprocessed the PCR reads via MiXCR and lists one record per CDR3 protein. This table has about 580,000 distinct CDR3 sequences, more than 20% appearing once. Sequencing was performed on PBMCs, mostly from graft donor cells, taken 360 days after TCRalphabeta/CD19-depleted stem cell transplant. The receptors come from a boy younger than two who had a stem cell transplant for acute myeloid leukemia, so the T cells may come from the graft donor.

This clonotype occurred many times. This sequence joins TRBV20-1 and TRBJ2-7; D possibly corresponds to TRBD2 (6 bases). Germline assignment: CDR1 DFQATT and CDR2 SNEGSKA (reference sequence). The CDR3 spans 16 residues. Trimming removed 4 bases from V and 6 bases from J, with 25 bases in between. As DNA, the CDR3 is TGCAGTGCTAATTCCATAGCTAGCGCCACCCTACGCGAGCAGTACTTC. This gives the protein CSANSIASATLREQYF.

This clonotype was seen repeatedly, ten times or more. The V and J genes are TRBV20-1 and TRBJ2-1; D ambiguous. Germline CDR1 is DFQATT and CDR2 is SNEGSKA (reference sequence). Between the trimmed V and J ends, which lost 6 bases and 2 bases, there was a span of 14 bases. This CDR3 spans 14 amino acids. The CDR3 protein is CSAERQLAYNEQFF. DNA for the CDR3: TGCAGTGCAGAGCGCCAGCTAGCCTACAATGAGCAGTTCTTC.

CDR3 amino acids: CASSSLTGTLYNEQFF. The CDR3 DNA sequence: TGTGCCAGCAGCTCCCTAACCGGGACCCTCTACAATGAGCAGTTCTTC. V gene TRBV7-2 combines with J gene TRBJ2-1; possibly TRBD1 or TRBD2 for D (5 bases each). V was trimmed by 4 bases and J by 3 bases, leaving 16 bases between them. This CDR3 comprises 16 residues. The V gene's germline CDR1 is SGHTA and CDR2 FQGNSA.

The rearrangement joins TRBV12-5 to TRBJ1-2; D ambiguous. The CDR3 contains 14 residues. V was clipped by 5 bases and J by 3 bases, with 13 bases between them. Germline CDR1 LGHNT, CDR2 FRNRAP. The CDR3 bases are TGTGCTAGTGGTCCTTGGGGATCAGACTATGGCTACACCTTC. This translates into CASGPWGSDYGYTF.

The chain links TRBV6-2 or TRBV6-3 to TRBJ2-1; D possibly corresponds to TRBD2 (7 bases). Germline assignment: CDR1 MNHEY and CDR2 SVGEGT. This CDR3 comprises 16 residues. Trimming removed 7 bases at V and 3 bases at J, with 19 bases between. This chain's CDR3 is CASTGGLRASYNEQFF. CDR3 DNA: TGTGCCAGCACCGGGGGGCTGCGGGCGAGCTACAATGAGCAGTTCTTC.

The gene calls are TRBV25-1 and TRBJ1-1, with 7 bases identical to TRBD1. Germline V gene sequence: CDR1 MGHDK, CDR2 SYGVNS. The length of the CDR3 is 17 residues. After removal of 0 bases from V and 5 bases from J, the junction contained 12 bases not matched to a gene. The CDR3 loop is CASSEYFGEGAGTEAFF. CDR3 bases: TGTGCCAGCAGTGAATACTTTGGGGAGGGGGCGGGAACTGAAGCTTTCTTT. Full variable domain (remainder filled in from reference TRBV25-1 and TRBJ1-1): EADIYQTPRYLVIGTGKKITLECSQTMGHDKMYWYQQDPGMELHLIHYSYGVNSTEKGDLSSESTVSRIRTEHFPLTLESARPSHTSQYLCASSEYFGEGAGTEAFFGQGTRLTVV.

This clonotype was picked up a small number of times. The rearrangement uses TRBV20-1 and TRBJ1-1; D uncertain. The V end lost 0 bases, the J end lost 6 bases, and 20 bases lay between the germline ends. The length of the CDR3 is 16 residues. The germline V gene encodes CDR1 DFQATT and CDR2 SNEGSKA (reference sequence). This CDR3 is CSARDNVENGVPEAFF. The CDR3 region has the DNA TGCAGTGCTAGAGATAACGTAGAGAACGGGGTCCCTGAAGCTTTCTTT.

This chain uses TRBV7-2 with TRBJ2-7, with TRBD1 as a possible D gene (6 bases). The CDR3 extends over 13 amino acids. V gave up 4 bases and J gave up 3 bases, with 10 bases separating them. The germline V gene has CDR1 SGHTA and CDR2 FQGNSA. The CDR3 bases are TGTGCCAGCAGCTCCTGGGACATCTACGAGCAGTACTTC. Encoded protein: CASSSWDIYEQYF.

The rearrangement joins TRBV6-1 to TRBJ1-5; possible D gene TRBD1, 6 bases. This CDR3 is built from 14 residues. Germline-derived CDR1 and CDR2 are MNHNS and SASEGT. V lost 11 bases to trimming and J lost 1 base, with 15 bases between them. The CDR3 sequence is CAGRGARSNQPQHF. The CDR3 DNA sequence: TGTGCCGGTAGGGGGGCGCGGAGCAATCAGCCCCAGCATTTT.

This clonotype was detected many times. The chain links TRBV20-1 to TRBJ2-1; D is possibly TRBD1 (6 bases). V lost 5 bases, J lost 7 bases, and 12 bases lay in between. From germline, CDR1 is DFQATT and CDR2 SNEGSKA (reference sequence). The CDR3 contains 12 residues. As DNA, the CDR3 is TGCAGTGCTCACAGGGATAGGAATGAGCAGTTCTTC. This gives the protein CSAHRDRNEQFF.

A few counts support this clonotype. This chain connects TRBV5-1 to TRBJ2-7; 7 bases agree with TRBD1. V lost 0 bases and J lost 5; bases outside the gene matches: 5. Germline values: CDR1 SGHRS, CDR2 YFSETQ. This CDR3 comprises 14 residues. Here the CDR3 reads CASSLAFDRDEQYF. The CDR3 DNA reads TGCGCCAGCAGCTTGGCCTTCGACAGGGACGAGCAGTACTTC.

V usage is TRBV20-1 and J usage is TRBJ2-7, with D maybe TRBD1 (5 bases). CDR1 is DFQATT, CDR2 SNEGSKA, per germline (reference sequence). CDR3 length: 14 residues. Trimming took 6 bases from V and 3 from J, leaving 18 bases between them. The CDR3 is CSASRGFTGYEQYF. The CDR3 DNA sequence: TGCAGTGCATCAAGGGGCTTCACGGGCTACGAGCAGTACTTC.

This chain joins TRBV20-1 and TRBJ2-1; D assignment may be TRBD1 or TRBD2 (5 bases each). The V end was cut by 3 bases, the J end by 4 bases, with 10 bases between. Germline CDR1 DFQATT, CDR2 SNEGSKA (reference sequence). The CDR3 loop spans 13 amino acids. The CDR3 sequence: CSASGAGYNEQFF. The CDR3 region has the DNA TGCAGTGCTAGCGGGGCAGGTTACAATGAGCAGTTCTTC.

V usage is TRBV12-3 or TRBV12-4 and J usage is TRBJ2-7; D is ambiguous. CDR3 length equals 13 residues. Between the trimmed V and J ends, which lost 4 bases and 8 bases, there was a span of 15 bases. CDR3 residues: CASSSPGSSKQYF. The CDR3 nucleotides read TGTGCCAGCAGTTCCCCAGGTTCCTCTAAGCAGTACTTC.

This clonotype was recorded a few times. This chain connects TRBV10-2 to TRBJ2-3; D unresolved. CDR3 size: 15 residues. V lost 5 bases and J 0 bases, leaving 12 bases between the germline ends. Germline assignment: CDR1 WSHSY and CDR2 SAAADI. The CDR3 nucleotides are TGCGCCAGCAGTTCCGTTGGGCCTAGCACAGATACGCAGTATTTT. Its translation is CASSSVGPSTDTQYF.

In its sample, this clonotype was seen many times. The chain employs TRBV5-1 and TRBJ2-2; D not resolved. CDR1 is SGHRS, CDR2 YFSETQ, per germline. Deletions cut 6 bases from V and 2 bases from J, with 11 bases between. The CDR3 has 14 amino acids. CDR3 region: CASNWASNTGELFF. The CDR3 DNA sequence: TGCGCCAGCAATTGGGCGTCAAACACCGGGGAGCTGTTTTTT.

CDR3 nucleotides: TGCAGCGTTGAGACAGGGATGGGCGGTACGCAGTATTTT. Translation gives CSVETGMGGTQYF. The rearrangement links TRBV29-1 to TRBJ2-3, with 7 bases fitting TRBD1. CDR3 length equals 13 residues. Trimming took 3 bases from V and 8 from J; bases not matched to a gene: 8. Germline assignment: CDR1 SQVTM and CDR2 ANQGSEA.

The chain links TRBV15 to TRBJ1-5, with TRBD1 matching over 8 bases. Trimming at V came to 3 bases and at J to 4 bases, leaving 2 bases not matched to a gene. The CDR3 contains 14 residues. Germline-derived CDR1 and CDR2 are LNHNV and YYDKDF (reference sequence). CDR3 bases: TGTGCCACCAGCAGCGGGGACAGGAATCAGCCCCAGCATTTT. Translated: CATSSGDRNQPQHF.

In its sample, this clonotype was seen a few times. The J gene is TRBJ1-5, the V gene TRBV20-1, with D unresolved. Germline CDR1 DFQATT, CDR2 SNEGSKA (reference sequence). The CDR3 runs to 12 residues. V dropped 7 bases and J dropped 4 bases, with 11 bases sitting between them. The CDR3 reads CSVSRGNQPQHF. The CDR3 DNA reads as TGCAGTGTCAGCCGAGGGAATCAGCCCCAGCATTTT.

This clonotype occurred many times. This rearrangement joins TRBV30 to TRBJ2-7; either TRBD1 or TRBD2 may supply D (5 bases each). The CDR3 extends over 12 amino acids. The germline V gene encodes CDR1 GTSNPN and CDR2 SVGIG (reference sequence). Written as DNA, the CDR3 is TGTGCTGCACGGGACGGTTCGTACGAGCAGTACTTC. It specifies CAARDGSYEQYF.

The V call is TRBV28, the J call TRBJ2-7; weak D call: TRBD2 (6 bases). The CDR3 is made up of 15 amino acids. Trimming took off 5 bases at V and 2 bases at J, with 16 bases between the two ends. The germline gives CDR1 MDHEN, CDR2 SYDVKM. The CDR3 DNA sequence: TGTGCCAGCAGTCGAACAGCCTCGGGAGCCTACGAGCAGTACGTC. Residues: CASSRTASGAYEQYV.

This chain uses TRBV6-2 or TRBV6-3 with TRBJ2-7, with TRBD2 identical over 12 bases. The germline V gene has CDR1 MNHEY and CDR2 SVGEGT. Trimming at V came to 4 bases and at J to 3 bases, leaving 4 bases not matched to a gene. This CDR3 is built from 15 residues. CDR3 DNA: TGTGCCAGCAGTTCTCGACTAGCGGGGGTCTACGAGCAGTACTTC. Encoded protein: CASSSRLAGVYEQYF.

The V gene is TRBV7-2, the J gene TRBJ2-3; 8 nucleotides agree with TRBD2. The J segment lost 3 bases and the V segment lost 2 bases, leaving 7 bases of the junction unmatched. CDR3 length equals 16 residues. Germline V gives CDR1 SGHTA, CDR2 FQGNSA. CDR3 sequence: CASSLREGGLTDTQYF. Written as DNA, the CDR3 is TGTGCCAGCAGCTTACGGGAGGGAGGGTTGACAGATACGCAGTATTTT. Supplemented by reference TRBV7-2 and TRBJ2-3, the full variable domain reads GAGVSQSPSNKVTEKGKDVELRCDPISGHTALYWYRQSLGQGLEFLIYFQGNSAPDKSGLPSDRFSAERTGGSVSTLTIQRTQQEDSAVYLCASSLREGGLTDTQYFGPGTRLTVL.

This clonotype was seen at least ten times. V gene TRBV12-3 or TRBV12-4 combines with J gene TRBJ2-4, with TRBD1 identical over 7 bases. The CDR3 sequence is 14 residues long. The V segment lost 5 bases and the J segment 4 bases; nucleotides outside the gene matches: 5. The CDR3 DNA reads as TGTGCCAGCAGTAGACAGGGTTCTAAAAACATTCAGTACTTC. Translated, it gives CASSRQGSKNIQYF.

The chain has TRBV9 and TRBJ2-3; weak D call: TRBD2 (8 bases). The germline V gene encodes CDR1 SGDLS and CDR2 YYNGEE. V was shortened by 0 bases and J by 1 base, with 21 bases between the two germline ends. The CDR3 sequence is 19 residues long. Written as DNA, the CDR3 is TGTGCCAGCAGCGTAGGAAGACAGGGACAAGCGGGGGGCACAGATACGCAGTATTTT. Amino acids: CASSVGRQGQAGGTDTQYF.

The V and J genes are TRBV20-1 and TRBJ2-3, with TRBD1 matching 7 bases. From germline, CDR1 is DFQATT and CDR2 SNEGSKA (reference sequence). The V and J ends lost 6 bases and 2 bases, in that order; junction bases with no gene match: 8. This CDR3 contains 14 residues. The CDR3 reads CSATIGQATDTQYF. CDR3 bases: TGCAGTGCCACCATCGGACAGGCCACAGATACGCAGTATTTT.

This clonotype appeared many times. The V and J genes are TRBV29-1 and TRBJ2-2; D uncertain. CDR1 is SQVTM and CDR2 is ANQGSEA in the germline V gene. The V gene lost 4 bases and the J gene lost 6 bases, with 12 bases spanning the gap. The CDR3 is made up of 13 amino acids. DNA of the CDR3: TGCAGCGTTGTCGGTGTAAGGGCCGGGGAGCTGTTTTTT. It is translated as CSVVGVRAGELFF.

This clonotype has only a few counts. V is TRBV7-2 and J is TRBJ2-1; 8 bases fit TRBD2. V gave up 1 base and J gave up 10 bases; unmatched junction bases: 6. This CDR3 is 14 amino acids long. In germline, CDR1 is SGHTA, CDR2 FQGNSA. CDR3 amino acids: CASSLDGGGQEQFF. The CDR3 DNA sequence: TGTGCCAGCAGCTTAGATGGCGGGGGGCAAGAGCAGTTCTTC.

The genes are TRBV6-2 or TRBV6-3 and TRBJ2-7, with 7 bases that match TRBD1. The ends lost 6 bases at V and 1 base at J; junction bases unmatched: 15. The CDR3 has 17 amino acids. Germline CDR1 and CDR2: MNHEY and SVGEGT. The CDR3 coding sequence is TGTGCCAGCAGCTACGAACGGAGGACAGGCCAATCCTACGAGCAGTACTTC. This gives the protein CASSYERRTGQSYEQYF.

The CDR3 DNA sequence: TGTGCCAGCGGCCCACTAGCGGGGGGACCCAATGAGCAGTTCTTC. Translating gives CASGPLAGGPNEQFF. The chain couples TRBV2 to TRBJ2-1, with 12 bases aligning to TRBD2. There are 15 residues in the CDR3. Per the germline V gene, CDR1 is SNHLY and CDR2 is FYNNEI. Trimming at V came to 8 bases and at J to 6 bases, leaving 8 bases not matched to a gene.

The V and J genes are TRBV11-2 and TRBJ2-1, with 10 positions matching TRBD2. CDR1 and CDR2 (germline): SGHAT, FQNNGV. V shed 4 bases and J 9 bases; nucleotides not matched to a gene: 12. This CDR3 region has 16 residues. CDR3 coding DNA: TGTGCCAGCAGCTCTCAGGGACTAGCGACGGTCGGTGAGCAGTTCTTC. Amino acid sequence: CASSSQGLATVGEQFF.

The V call is TRBV27, the J call TRBJ2-1; D call uncertain. CDR3 length equals 12 residues. V was cut by 2 bases and J by 7 bases, with 6 bases left in between. Per germline, CDR1 MNHEY and CDR2 SMNVEV (reference sequence). CDR3 DNA sequence: TGTGCCAGCAGTTTAATCCCAAATGAGCAGTTCTTC. This encodes CASSLIPNEQFF.